The T cell receptor (beta chain) described here comes from a study of blood T cells in healthy people across ages. The sample holds a few counts of this clonotype. Per sample, extraction of total RNA gave at least 5.5 micrograms in every case. Between the trimmed V and J ends, which lost 5 bases and 4 bases, there was a span of 17 bases. The CDR3 consists of 15 residues. The germline CDR1 and CDR2 sequences are SGHTA and FQGNSA. A J-beta primer mix and a sample-barcoded 5' primer were used in a second PCR of roughly 6 to 12 cycles. With 12 random nucleotides, a template-switch adaptor tagged each individual cDNA molecule. CDR3-containing paired-end reads numbered at least 2.5 million in each sample. Using its own MiXCR run on the 5' RACE reads, TCRdb lists one record per CDR3 protein. The sample contains 750,000 to 950,000 distinct CDR3 sequences, almost 30% of which appear only once. The sample also formed part of further work on T cells of mothers and their children.

This TCR was recovered from a woman aged 40 to 50 in good health. The J gene is TRBJ1-2, the V gene TRBV7-2; possibly TRBD1 for D (5 bases). Sequences were obtained from blood. CDR3 sequence reads: CASSKRDRFGYGYTF. CDR3 nucleotides: TGTGCCAGCAGCAAACGGGACCGCTTCGGCTATGGCTACACCTTC.